These 12 T cell receptor beta chains came from one sample sequenced in a study of cytomegalovirus exposure and HLA in healthy donors. Clones were read by immunoSEQ multiplex PCR, and TCRdb kept only the in-frame ones, dropping some. The sample consists of roughly 60,000 clones, 85% to 95% of them appearing once. The specimen sequenced was PBMCs. These TCRs come from a man between 18 and 35 years old in good health and CMV-seronegative.

The chain joins TRBV19 to TRBJ2-7; 7 nucleotides agree with TRBD2. The ends lost 5 bases at V and 2 bases at J; junction bases unmatched: 6. This CDR3 is built from 14 residues. Germline CDR1 and CDR2: LNHDA and SQIVND (reference sequence). Written as DNA, the CDR3 is TGTGCCAGTAGTCAAACCGGGACTACCTACGAGCAGTACTTC. It specifies CASSQTGTTYEQYF.

The genes are TRBV9 and TRBJ2-1; D is unclear. Germline V CDR1 and CDR2: SGDLS, YYNGEE. This CDR3 has 14 residues. The V and J ends lost 0 bases and 4 bases respectively, with 8 bases between them. The CDR3 protein is CASSVVPTYNEQFF. The CDR3 region has the DNA TGTGCCAGCAGCGTAGTTCCTACTTACAATGAGCAGTTCTTC.

This sequence joins TRBV27 and TRBJ2-5; 7 bases fit TRBD2. With 0 bases clipped from V and 5 bases from J, the junction kept 3 bases outside the gene matches. The CDR3 has 14 amino acids. Germline V gives CDR1 MNHEY, CDR2 SMNVEV (reference sequence). The chain's CDR3 is CASSLSGLWETQYF. DNA for the CDR3: TGTGCCAGCAGTTTATCGGGACTATGGGAGACCCAGTACTTC.

The gene calls are TRBV10-3 and TRBJ2-1; TRBD1 matches at 9 bases. Germline loops: CDR1 ENHRY, CDR2 SYGVKD. The CDR3 totals 16 residues. Unmatched junction bases numbered 7, after V lost 4 bases and J lost 3 bases. DNA for the CDR3: TGTGCCATCAGTGGTTTCCGGGACAGGGACTACAATGAGCAGTTCTTC. Translation: CAISGFRDRDYNEQFF.

The J gene is TRBJ2-3, the V gene TRBV4-3, with 7 bases aligning to TRBD2. This CDR3 region has 17 residues. V lost 1 base and J lost 3; bases outside the gene matches: 10. CDR1 and CDR2 (germline): LGHNA, YSLEER. The CDR3 DNA reads TGCGCCAGCAGCCAAGTGGTGGGAGGGGATTGGACAGATACGCAGTATTTT. Translated: CASSQVVGGDWTDTQYF.

This clone was recorded only once. The chain uses TRBV6-4 and TRBJ2-1; TRBD2 matches at 9 bases. Trimming cost V 0 bases and J 6 bases; bases outside gene matches: 3. The CDR3 has 15 residues. Germline V lookup: CDR1 MRHNA, CDR2 SNTAGT. The CDR3 bases are TGTGCCAGCAGTGACTCGAATAGCGGGAGCAATGAGCAGTTCTTC. Translated: CASSDSNSGSNEQFF.

J is TRBJ1-1 and V is TRBV20-1; TRBD1 matches 9 bases. The CDR3 is made up of 11 amino acids. The germline CDR1 and CDR2 sequences are DFQATT and SNEGSKA (reference sequence). In DNA, the CDR3 is TGCAGGGGCCCGGGACAGGGTGAAGCTTTCTTT. Protein: CRGPGQGEAFF.

The V gene is TRBV11-2, the J gene TRBJ2-1; D ambiguous. Trimming stripped 1 base from V and 8 bases from J, with 6 bases between. There are 12 residues in the CDR3. Germline V CDR1 and CDR2: SGHAT, FQNNGV. Here the CDR3 DNA reads TGTGCCAGCAGCTTAGGGAGTCATGAGCAGTTCTTC. Protein: CASSLGSHEQFF.

The CDR3 sequence is CSVVIGRARDTEAFF. The CDR3 nucleotides read TGCAGCGTTGTTATTGGGAGGGCGAGGGACACTGAAGCTTTCTTT. The chain links TRBV29-1 to TRBJ1-1; D call uncertain. The CDR3 sequence is 15 residues long. In germline, CDR1 is SQVTM, CDR2 ANQGSEA. Trimming removed 4 bases at V and 3 bases at J, with 18 bases between.

The CDR3 here is CASSGTYPRTGELFF. The CDR3 nucleotides read TGTGCCAGCAGTGGAACTTATCCGCGGACCGGGGAGCTGTTTTTT. This sequence joins TRBV25-1 and TRBJ2-2, with unresolved D. CDR1 is MGHDK and CDR2 is SYGVNS in the germline V gene. Trimming took off 4 bases at V and 5 bases at J, with 14 bases between the two ends. The CDR3 runs 15 residues.

The J gene is TRBJ1-1, the V gene TRBV27; 7 bases line up with TRBD1. The CDR3 is 13 amino acids. The ends lost 3 bases at V and 6 bases at J; junction bases unmatched: 4. Germline V gene data show CDR1 as MNHEY and CDR2 as SMNVEV (reference sequence). The CDR3 DNA follows: TGTGCCAGCAGTTTCACAGGGGCCCCTGAAGCTTTCTTT. Translation: CASSFTGAPEAFF.

The chain combines TRBV2 with TRBJ2-5; 8 bases are a match to TRBD1. This CDR3 is 14 amino acids long. V dropped 1 base and J dropped 4; count of bases not matched to a gene: 2. Germline lookup yields CDR1 SNHLY and CDR2 FYNNEI. The CDR3 loop is CASSEGTGRETQYF. Here the CDR3 DNA reads TGTGCCAGCAGTGAAGGGACAGGGCGAGAGACCCAGTACTTC.